One sample yielded the 30 T cell receptor beta chains listed below, sequenced in a study of CD8 T cells in Susac syndrome. Reverse transcription used about 0.45 to 1 ug RNA and random hexamers. MiXCR, run by TCRdb on the immunoSEQ multiplex PCR reads, gives a single entry per CDR3 protein. The sample carries about 200,000 distinct CDR3 sequences, around nine tenths recorded once. Sequences were obtained from CD8+ T cells from PBMCs. The receptors shown here come from a human donor with multiple sclerosis.

In nucleotides, the CDR3 is TGTGCCAGCAGCTTAACCCTTTCTCCTAACTATGGCTACACCTTC. Translated, it gives CASSLTLSPNYGYTF. The chain employs TRBV7-9 and TRBJ1-2; D not resolved. The V and J ends lost 2 bases and 0 bases respectively, with 10 bases between them. The CDR3 length is 15 residues. CDR1 and CDR2 from the germline V gene are SEHNR and FQNEAQ (reference sequence).

The table lists this clonotype with a few counts. The V gene is TRBV12-3 or TRBV12-4, the J gene TRBJ2-2; D unresolved. Trimming pared 6 bases from V and 3 bases from J, leaving 2 bases between. The CDR3 consists of 11 residues. The CDR3 nucleotides are TGTGCCAGCAGGGACACCGGGGAGCTGTTTTTT. Translating it yields CASRDTGELFF.

The CDR3 protein is CASSLLGQGVNTEAFF. The DNA of the CDR3 is TGTGCCAGCAGCCTTCTAGGGCAGGGTGTTAACACTGAAGCTTTCTTT. V gene TRBV6-6 combines with J gene TRBJ1-1, with D maybe TRBD1 (5 bases). Germline lookup yields CDR1 MNHNY and CDR2 SVGAGI (reference sequence). The ends were cut back, 6 bases at V and 2 bases at J, with 19 bases in the middle. CDR3 length: 16 amino acids.

The genes are TRBV19 and TRBJ2-1, with 14 bases fitting TRBD2. The CDR3 loop spans 15 amino acids. V lost 3 bases to trimming and J lost 9 bases; unmatched junction nucleotides: 4. The germline gives CDR1 LNHDA, CDR2 SQIVND (reference sequence). The CDR3 DNA sequence: TGTGCCAGTAGTATCGGGACTAGCGGGAGAAGTGAGCAGTTCTTC. The encoded protein is CASSIGTSGRSEQFF.

The chain joins TRBV12-3 or TRBV12-4 to TRBJ2-1; D ambiguous. Between the trimmed V and J ends, which lost 6 bases and 4 bases, there was a span of 19 bases. CDR3 length equals 16 residues. The CDR3 DNA sequence: TGTGCCAGCAGCATTGTAGGGTTTAGACAATACAATGAGCAGTTCTTC. This translates into CASSIVGFRQYNEQFF.

The V gene is TRBV27, the J gene TRBJ2-1, with D uncertain. The CDR3 extends over 10 amino acids. Trimming stripped 8 bases from V and 9 bases from J, with 8 bases between. From germline, CDR1 is MNHEY and CDR2 SMNVEV (reference sequence). This chain's CDR3 is CASGTVEQFF. CDR3 coding DNA: TGTGCCAGCGGAACGGTTGAGCAGTTCTTC.

The DNA of the CDR3 is TGTGCCAGCAGTTTTTCTTCGACTATTACCGTCAATGAGCAGTTCTTC. As protein: CASSFSSTITVNEQFF. The chain links TRBV27 to TRBJ2-1, with D tentatively TRBD2 (5 bases). The V end was cut by 3 bases, the J end by 6 bases, with 18 bases between. Germline CDR1 is MNHEY and CDR2 is SMNVEV (reference sequence). This CDR3 comprises 16 residues.

The chain joins TRBV4-1 to TRBJ2-5; 8 nucleotides line up with TRBD1. The V gene's germline CDR1 is MGHRA and CDR2 YSYEKL. The CDR3 length is 14 residues. With V trimmed by 5 bases and J by 5 bases, 7 bases remained unmatched. CDR3 sequence: CASSETGVEETQYF. The CDR3 DNA is TGCGCCAGCAGCGAGACAGGGGTCGAGGAGACCCAGTACTTC.

The rearrangement uses TRBV20-1 and TRBJ2-7; D unclear. Germline loops: CDR1 DFQATT, CDR2 SNEGSKA (reference sequence). V was trimmed by 6 bases and J by 5 bases, leaving 14 bases between them. The CDR3 is 12 amino acids. CDR3 in DNA: TGCAGTGCCCTCCTCGGCCCCGACGAGCAGTACTTC. This sequence encodes CSALLGPDEQYF.

This chain uses TRBV6-5 with TRBJ2-7, with 7 nucleotides matching TRBD2. Looked up from germline, CDR1 is MNHEY and CDR2 is SVGAGI. Losses at the gene ends were 6 bases for V and 3 bases for J; bases not matched to a gene: 11. This CDR3 region has 15 residues. CDR3 sequence (DNA): TGTGCCAGCAGACCTAACCTCGGCGGGAGCTACGAGCAGTACTTC. It yields the protein CASRPNLGGSYEQYF.

The chain recombines TRBV4-2 with TRBJ2-2; 13 bases agree with TRBD2. V dropped 4 bases and J dropped 1; count of bases not matched to a gene: 9. Germline V gene data show CDR1 as LGHNA and CDR2 as YNFKEQ. This CDR3 is built from 19 residues. CDR3 nucleotide sequence: TGTGCCAGCAGCCTCGGGACTAGCGGGGAGTGGGTGAACACCGGGGAGCTGTTTTTT. It translates to CASSLGTSGEWVNTGELFF.

In its sample, this clonotype was seen once. This sequence joins TRBV7-9 and TRBJ1-1; possible D gene TRBD1, 5 bases. Germline CDR1 SEHNR, CDR2 FQNEAQ (reference sequence). With 5 bases removed from V and 3 bases from J, the gap between germline ends came to 19 bases. The CDR3 totals 16 residues. CDR3 coding DNA: TGTGCCAGCAGCCCCGGGGCATGGCGGGGTGACACTGAAGCTTTCTTT. As protein: CASSPGAWRGDTEAFF.

The V and J genes are TRBV6-5 and TRBJ2-7, with 7 positions matching TRBD1. The CDR3 has 20 residues. Per germline, CDR1 MNHEY and CDR2 SVGAGI. V was pared by 2 bases and J by 4 bases, with 23 bases of the junction left unmatched. This CDR3 reads CASSYEGARAGTIGGYEQYF. For the CDR3, the DNA is TGTGCCAGCAGTTACGAGGGGGCCAGGGCAGGCACCATCGGTGGGTACGAGCAGTACTTC.

This chain uses TRBV14 with TRBJ1-1, with a tentative D call TRBD1 (5 bases). CDR3 length: 13 residues. Trimming pared 0 bases from V and 12 bases from J, leaving 14 bases between. Germline V CDR1 and CDR2: SGHDN, FVKESK. In DNA, the CDR3 is TGTGCCAGCAGCCAAGACGGGGGGTGGATGTCTTTCTTT. Its protein is CASSQDGGWMSFF.

This chain uses TRBV25-1 with TRBJ1-1, with D perhaps matching TRBD1 (6 bases). Trimming took off 4 bases at V and 0 bases at J, with 27 bases between the two ends. Germline V gives CDR1 MGHDK, CDR2 SYGVNS. This CDR3 is built from 20 residues. CDR3 bases: TGTGCCAGCAGTGGGACCGGCATTATGGAGGGGGGGCAAATGAACACTGAAGCTTTCTTT. Translated, it gives CASSGTGIMEGGQMNTEAFF.

The CDR3 nucleotides are TGTGCCAGCAGTGACCCAAGTGCAACCCATCAGCCCCAGCATTTT. Amino acids: CASSDPSATHQPQHF. V is TRBV2 and J is TRBJ1-5; D gene uncertain. The CDR3 spans 15 residues. V was clipped by 3 bases and J by 5 bases, with 14 bases between them. The germline CDR1 and CDR2 sequences are SNHLY and FYNNEI.

The CDR3 coding sequence is TGTGCCTGGAGTCCGGGGACAGTAAATCAGCCCCAGCATTTT. Its protein is CAWSPGTVNQPQHF. The chain is built from TRBV30 and TRBJ1-5; 7 bases map to TRBD1. V trimming: 2 bases; J trimming: 4 bases; junction bases outside the gene matches: 5. CDR3 length equals 14 residues. Germline V gene sequence: CDR1 GTSNPN, CDR2 SVGIG (reference sequence).

This chain connects TRBV2 to TRBJ1-5; D gene unclear. CDR3 length equals 16 residues. CDR1 and CDR2 (germline): SNHLY, FYNNEI. V was cut by 2 bases and J by 5 bases, with 16 bases left in between. CDR3 coding DNA: TGTGCCAGCAGTGAATTTTCGGTACGGGAGCATCAGCCCCAGCATTTT. Its protein is CASSEFSVREHQPQHF.

The chain is built from TRBV11-2 and TRBJ2-3; no clear D gene. From germline, CDR1 is SGHAT and CDR2 FQNNGV. The CDR3 length is 14 residues. V was cut by 0 bases and J by 2 bases, with 6 bases left in between. In nucleotides, the CDR3 is TGTGCCAGCAGCTTAGATGGTTTCACAGATACGCAGTATTTT. Translated, it gives CASSLDGFTDTQYF.

The V call is TRBV4-2, the J call TRBJ1-3, with D uncertain. CDR3 length: 16 residues. Looked up from germline, CDR1 is LGHNA and CDR2 is YNFKEQ. V lost 0 bases, J lost 0 bases, and 9 bases lay in between. CDR3 DNA: TGTGCCAGCAGCCAAGAGGGCGGCATCTCTGGAAACACCATATATTTT. The encoded protein is CASSQEGGISGNTIYF.

The V call is TRBV6-2 or TRBV6-3, the J call TRBJ2-1, with D uncertain. V dropped 0 bases and J dropped 10 bases, with 7 bases sitting between them. The CDR3 has 12 residues. CDR1 and CDR2 (germline): MNHEY, SVGEGT. CDR3 residues: CASSYSRLEQFF. For the CDR3, the DNA is TGTGCCAGCAGTTACTCTAGACTGGAGCAGTTCTTC.

This sequence joins TRBV2 and TRBJ2-2; D not certain. Trimming shortened V by 3 bases and J by 6 bases, and 8 bases separated the two germline ends. The CDR3 runs to 13 residues. Germline CDR1 reads SNHLY; CDR2 reads FYNNEI. CDR3 DNA sequence: TGTGCCAGCAGTGATCCACTTTCCGGGGAGCTGTTTTTT. Translated: CASSDPLSGELFF.

This clonotype was seen only a few times. The CDR3: CASSQDLGQLNTEAFF. The CDR3 DNA reads TGTGCCAGCAGCCAAGACTTGGGACAGTTGAACACTGAAGCTTTCTTT. The chain is built from TRBV4-2 and TRBJ1-1, with 7 bases fitting TRBD1. Germline V CDR1 and CDR2: LGHNA, YNFKEQ. V shed 0 bases and J 0 bases; nucleotides not matched to a gene: 4. The CDR3 is 16 residues long.

The V gene is TRBV9, the J gene TRBJ2-1, with TRBD1 identical over 8 bases. Germline CDR1 and CDR2: SGDLS and YYNGEE. V was pared by 0 bases and J by 7 bases, with 3 bases of the junction left unmatched. CDR3 length equals 14 residues. The CDR3 bases are TGTGCCAGCAGCGTAGAGGGACAGGCGAATGAGCAGTTCTTC. Its translation is CASSVEGQANEQFF. The full variable domain, completed using reference TRBV9 and TRBJ2-1, is DSGVTQTPKHLITATGQRVTLRCSPRSGDLSVYWYQQSLDQGLQFLIQYYNGEERAKGNILERFSAQQFPDLHSELNLSSLELGDSALYFCASSVEGQANEQFFGPGTRLTVL.

The genes are TRBV7-8 and TRBJ2-7; 8 bases line up with TRBD1. From germline, CDR1 is SGHVS and CDR2 FQNEAQ. V was clipped by 4 bases and J by 3 bases; unmatched bases: 5. The CDR3 is 14 residues long. In nucleotides, the CDR3 is TGTGCCAGCAGCTCCCGGGACAGGTACTACGAGCAGTACTTC. It codes for CASSSRDRYYEQYF.

V gene TRBV29-1 combines with J gene TRBJ2-7; a weak D match, TRBD2 (5 bases). CDR1 and CDR2 (germline): SQVTM, ANQGSEA. Between the trimmed V and J ends, which lost 4 bases and 3 bases, there was a span of 13 bases. This CDR3 comprises 13 residues. CDR3 protein: CSVVWPEGYEQYF. CDR3 nucleotide sequence: TGCAGCGTTGTGTGGCCTGAGGGCTACGAGCAGTACTTC.

The chain recombines TRBV15 with TRBJ2-5; weak D call: TRBD2 (5 bases). Trimming removed 3 bases at V and 3 bases at J, with 8 bases between. The CDR3 consists of 13 residues. CDR1 LNHNV and CDR2 YYDKDF come from the germline V gene (reference sequence). The CDR3 here is CATSSEGKETQYF. The CDR3 nucleotides are TGTGCCACCAGCAGCGAGGGAAAAGAGACCCAGTACTTC.

V is TRBV6-4 and J is TRBJ1-1; no clear D. This CDR3 spans 13 amino acids. Germline V gene lookup returns CDR1 MRHNA and CDR2 SNTAGT. Trimming took off 2 bases at V and 7 bases at J, with 11 bases between the two ends. The DNA of the CDR3 is TGTGCCAGCAGTGACCTCAGGAGGGTTGAAGCTTTCTTT. Amino acid sequence: CASSDLRRVEAFF.

This chain uses TRBV27 with TRBJ2-7; a possible D gene is TRBD2 (5 bases). Germline V gene lookup returns CDR1 MNHEY and CDR2 SMNVEV (reference sequence). V was shortened by 2 bases and J by 2 bases, with 19 bases between the two germline ends. The CDR3 length is 17 residues. The CDR3 sequence: CASSLTRRAAVTYEQYF. As DNA, the CDR3 is TGTGCCAGCAGTTTAACTAGAAGGGCGGCGGTCACCTACGAGCAGTACTTC.

This rearrangement joins TRBV7-9 to TRBJ2-7; TRBD2 matches 12 bases. This CDR3 region has 16 residues. With V trimmed by 1 base and J by 5 bases, 6 bases remained unmatched. Germline CDR1 SEHNR, CDR2 FQNEAQ (reference sequence). CDR3 DNA: TGTGCCAGCAGCTTAGGTCCTAGCGGGGGGGGAGACGAGCAGTACTTC. Its translation is CASSLGPSGGGDEQYF.